A single sample is the source of the 25 T cell receptor beta chains below, sequenced in a study of CD8 T cells in ankylosing spondylitis. Points from the study as a whole: Characteristic of ankylosing spondylitis blood, it appeared, was a TCR beta motif comprising several highly homologous variants.

Their recognized antigens are unknown. One entry per CDR3 protein, called by TCRdb with MiXCR from the 5' RACE reads. The sample yields about 700,000 distinct CDR3 sequences, under 20% seen once. Sequenced sample: blood, either unsorted or a sorted T cell fraction (not recorded which). Every receptor here comes from a male donor with ankylosing spondylitis.

This clonotype was observed a handful of times. The gene calls are TRBV6-1 and TRBJ1-1; 8 bases are shared with TRBD1. CDR1 and CDR2 (germline): MNHNS, SASEGT. V lost 6 bases and J lost 1; bases outside the gene matches: 4. The CDR3 totals 14 residues. This chain's CDR3 is CASSQGQANTEAFF. In DNA, the CDR3 is TGTGCCAGCAGCCAGGGACAGGCGAACACTGAAGCTTTCTTT.

This clonotype turned up a few times. This sequence joins TRBV4-1 and TRBJ1-2, with a possible D match to TRBD1 (6 bases). V gave up 3 bases and J gave up 6 bases, with 14 bases separating them. Germline CDR1 MGHRA, CDR2 YSYEKL. CDR3 size: 14 residues. CDR3 protein: CASSHVGRGDGYTF. CDR3 bases: TGCGCCAGCAGCCATGTCGGTAGGGGGGATGGCTACACCTTC.

This chain joins TRBV5-1 and TRBJ1-2; weak D call: TRBD1 (5 bases). Germline V CDR1 and CDR2: SGHRS, YFSETQ. V shed 4 bases and J shed 0 bases, with 13 bases lying between them. This CDR3 region has 15 residues. The CDR3 protein is CASSLTGEPNYGYTF. Here the CDR3 DNA reads TGCGCCAGCAGCCTCACAGGAGAGCCTAACTATGGCTACACCTTC.

The chain employs TRBV6-1 and TRBJ1-1; 9 bases are shared with TRBD1. Germline V gives CDR1 MNHNS, CDR2 SASEGT. The CDR3 sequence is 13 residues long. Trimming cost V 6 bases and J 9 bases; bases outside gene matches: 8. CDR3 sequence reads: CASSPGTGIQAFF. The CDR3 DNA sequence: TGTGCCAGCAGCCCCGGGACAGGGATACAAGCTTTCTTT.

In this sample, this clonotype turned up a few times. The J gene is TRBJ2-3, the V gene TRBV9; a possible D gene is TRBD2 (5 bases). The CDR3 covers 14 residues. Germline CDR1 is SGDLS and CDR2 is YYNGEE. Trimming cost V 0 bases and J 6 bases, with 11 bases left between them. The CDR3 loop reads CASSVGGHMDTQYF. The CDR3 DNA follows: TGTGCCAGCAGCGTAGGAGGGCACATGGATACGCAGTATTTT.

The chain couples TRBV6-4 to TRBJ2-1; a weak D match, TRBD2 (5 bases). The CDR3 has 13 residues. Between the trimmed V and J ends, which lost 5 bases and 4 bases, there was a span of 9 bases. The V gene's germline CDR1 is MRHNA and CDR2 SNTAGT. CDR3 loop: CASSHGGYNEQFF. CDR3 in DNA: TGTGCCAGCAGTCATGGCGGGTACAATGAGCAGTTCTTC.

This sequence joins TRBV20-1 and TRBJ2-3; weak D call: TRBD1 (5 bases). V was cut by 3 bases and J by 0 bases, with 10 bases left in between. Per germline, CDR1 DFQATT and CDR2 SNEGSKA (reference sequence). The CDR3 has 14 residues. CDR3: CSASRQISTDTQYF. CDR3 bases: TGCAGTGCTAGTAGACAGATAAGCACAGATACGCAGTATTTT.

The chain links TRBV6-5 to TRBJ1-2; D gene ambiguous. V lost 0 bases to trimming and J lost 8 bases, with 13 bases between them. This CDR3 has 14 residues. CDR1 is MNHEY and CDR2 is SVGAGI in the germline V gene. The CDR3 region is CASSYSNGVGGYTF. The CDR3 region has the DNA TGTGCCAGCAGTTACTCGAATGGGGTGGGGGGCTACACCTTC.

The J gene is TRBJ1-5, the V gene TRBV4-2; weak D call: TRBD1 (6 bases). Germline V gene lookup returns CDR1 LGHNA and CDR2 YNFKEQ. Trimming stripped 0 bases from V and 0 bases from J, with 12 bases between. CDR3 length: 17 amino acids. This CDR3 is CASSQDRTAYSNQPQHF. CDR3 nucleotide sequence: TGTGCCAGCAGCCAAGATCGGACAGCTTATAGCAATCAGCCCCAGCATTTT.

This clonotype occurred a few times. The chain links TRBV9 to TRBJ1-2; TRBD1 might be the D (5 bases). The CDR3 runs to 15 residues. V lost 0 bases and J lost 2, with 11 bases in between. Germline CDR1 and CDR2: SGDLS and YYNGEE. The CDR3 DNA is TGTGCCAGCAGCGTAGGAGGGGCGTTAAACTATGGCTACACCTTC. Protein: CASSVGGALNYGYTF.

The chain couples TRBV19 to TRBJ2-3; D unresolved. This CDR3 spans 15 amino acids. V was shortened by 3 bases and J by 1 base, with 11 bases between the two germline ends. Germline lookup yields CDR1 LNHDA and CDR2 SQIVND (reference sequence). The CDR3 loop reads CASSIGSLGTDTQYF. CDR3 DNA: TGTGCCAGTAGTATTGGTTCTCTAGGCACAGATACGCAGTATTTT.

This clonotype was recorded a few times. This rearrangement joins TRBV9 to TRBJ2-2; the D gene is possibly TRBD1 (6 bases). Germline-derived CDR1 and CDR2 are SGDLS and YYNGEE. The CDR3 is made up of 14 amino acids. Trimming pared 7 bases from V and 7 bases from J, leaving 17 bases between. The CDR3 region is CASQQGPEGGELFF. DNA of the CDR3: TGTGCCAGCCAACAGGGACCAGAAGGCGGGGAGCTGTTTTTT.

This chain joins TRBV7-3 and TRBJ2-3, with D unresolved. CDR1 and CDR2 from the germline V gene are SGHTA and FQGTGA. V was trimmed by 5 bases and J by 1 base, leaving 13 bases between them. The CDR3 totals 15 residues. The CDR3 coding sequence is TGTGCCAGCAGCAATAGCTGGCCTGGCACAGATACGCAGTATTTT. Translated, it gives CASSNSWPGTDTQYF.

The V call is TRBV7-2, the J call TRBJ1-1; D is ambiguous. The CDR3 totals 16 residues. V was trimmed by 1 base and J by 1 base, leaving 13 bases between them. Germline CDR1 reads SGHTA; CDR2 reads FQGNSA. The CDR3, as DNA: TGTGCCAGCAGCTTAGTACCGTCGAGGTCGAACACTGAAGCTTTCTTT. Its protein product is CASSLVPSRSNTEAFF.

The J gene is TRBJ2-1, the V gene TRBV7-3, with 7 nucleotides matching TRBD2. This CDR3 spans 15 amino acids. Germline V gene sequence: CDR1 SGHTA, CDR2 FQGTGA. With 5 bases clipped from V and 0 bases from J, the junction kept 4 bases outside the gene matches. Here the CDR3 DNA reads TGTGCCAGCAGCCGGTGGACTAGCTCCTACAATGAGCAGTTCTTC. Residues: CASSRWTSSYNEQFF.

V gene TRBV29-1 combines with J gene TRBJ2-1; D may match TRBD1 or TRBD2 (5 bases each). Per the germline V gene, CDR1 is SQVTM and CDR2 is ANQGSEA. The CDR3 spans 13 residues. The V and J ends lost 6 bases and 4 bases respectively, with 13 bases between them. The CDR3 loop reads CSVVDWGYNEQFF. The CDR3 coding sequence is TGCAGCGTGGTGGACTGGGGGTACAATGAGCAGTTCTTC.

The rearrangement joins TRBV20-1 to TRBJ2-4, with 7 bases lining up with TRBD2. CDR3 size: 15 residues. Germline V CDR1 and CDR2: DFQATT, SNEGSKA (reference sequence). Trimming cost V 5 bases and J 0 bases; bases outside gene matches: 7. This chain's CDR3 is CSASAGRSAKNIQYF. CDR3 sequence (DNA): TGCAGTGCTTCAGCGGGGAGGTCAGCCAAAAACATTCAGTACTTC.

This clonotype has just a few counts. This chain links TRBV28 with TRBJ2-1, with D unclear. Germline CDR1 MDHEN, CDR2 SYDVKM. The CDR3 has 13 residues. The V end lost 10 bases, the J end lost 2 bases, and 12 bases lay between the germline ends. The CDR3 DNA is TGTGCCACCACCCCCCTTACCTACAATGAGCAGTTCTTC. This sequence encodes CATTPLTYNEQFF.

This clonotype was observed a few times. V usage is TRBV4-1 and J usage is TRBJ2-7; D is perhaps TRBD2 (6 bases). In germline, CDR1 is MGHRA, CDR2 YSYEKL. This CDR3 region has 15 residues. V lost 2 bases and J lost 3, with 14 bases in between. The CDR3 region has the DNA TGCGCCAGCAGCCAACCGGGACTCGGGGACTACGAGCAGTACTTC. Its translation is CASSQPGLGDYEQYF.

V gene TRBV12-3 or TRBV12-4 combines with J gene TRBJ1-4; 8 bases align to TRBD1. V lost 6 bases to trimming and J lost 4 bases; unmatched junction nucleotides: 4. The length of the CDR3 is 14 residues. The CDR3 sequence: CASRDRGLNEKLFF. Here the CDR3 DNA reads TGTGCCAGCAGAGACAGGGGACTTAATGAAAAACTGTTTTTT.

In this sample, this clonotype turned up a few times. V is TRBV20-1 and J is TRBJ1-3; D possibly corresponds to TRBD1 (5 bases). Trimming removed 0 bases from V and 0 bases from J, with 18 bases in between. The germline CDR1 and CDR2 sequences are DFQATT and SNEGSKA (reference sequence). The CDR3 extends over 18 amino acids. DNA of the CDR3: TGCAGTGCTAGAGATTTGGGGGAGCAACTTTACTCTGGAAACACCATATATTTT. This codes for CSARDLGEQLYSGNTIYF.

This clonotype occurred a few times. The DNA of the CDR3 is TGTGCCAGCAGTCGGGTGGATGGCTACGAGCAGTACTTC. Its translation: CASSRVDGYEQYF. The chain carries TRBV5-5 and TRBJ2-7; D remains unclear. The CDR3 runs 13 residues. Trimming stripped 5 bases from V and 3 bases from J, with 12 bases between. The germline gives CDR1 SGHKS, CDR2 YYEKEE (reference sequence).

The genes are TRBV3-1 and TRBJ2-7; D is ambiguous. This CDR3 contains 15 residues. Trimming left V 2 bases short and J 2 bases short, with 13 bases between. Per the germline V gene, CDR1 is LGHDT and CDR2 is YNNKEL (reference sequence). Written as DNA, the CDR3 is TGTGCCAGCAGCCAATGGAGCAGTGACGCCTACGAGCAGTACTTC. It translates to CASSQWSSDAYEQYF.

J is TRBJ2-7 and V is TRBV5-1; 10 bases agree with TRBD1. V lost 2 bases, J lost 6 bases, and 8 bases stayed unmatched. This CDR3 spans 15 amino acids. Germline V gives CDR1 SGHRS, CDR2 YFSETQ. CDR3 amino acids: CASSLAGTGAREQYF. The CDR3 DNA follows: TGCGCCAGCAGCTTAGCCGGGACAGGGGCCCGCGAGCAGTACTTC.

This clonotype was counted a few times. The chain has TRBV2 and TRBJ2-3, with 11 bases that match TRBD2. Trimming at V came to 7 bases and at J to 3 bases, leaving 6 bases not matched to a gene. The CDR3 extends over 15 amino acids. The germline gives CDR1 SNHLY, CDR2 FYNNEI. The CDR3 reads CASKAWTSGTDTQYF. CDR3 in DNA: TGTGCCAGCAAGGCGTGGACTAGCGGGACAGATACGCAGTATTTT.